These 30 T cell receptor beta chains were all obtained from the same sample, sequenced in a study of blood T cell repertoires in COVID-19 (TCRdb year 2020). The library was obtained by the immunoSEQ multiplex PCR assay. TCRdb re-hosts the immuneACCESS table, in-frame sequences only. Its copies lack some clones; in the studies checked, an unresolved V gene accounts for under half of them, and the cause for the rest is not known. The sample table contains roughly 140,000 clones; only one count was recorded for 84% of them. Of the sample, 8% is held by the ten largest clones. The sequencing input was peripheral blood. The source of these receptors is a human donor in a cohort sampled during active COVID-19.

The rearrangement joins TRBV28 to TRBJ2-3; the D is unclear. Trimming took 4 bases from V and 5 from J, leaving 10 bases between them. Germline lookup yields CDR1 MDHEN and CDR2 SYDVKM. The CDR3 extends over 13 amino acids. CDR3 sequence reads: CASSSPGRDTQYF. The CDR3 nucleotides are TGTGCCAGCAGTTCCCCGGGTCGAGATACGCAGTATTTT.

The chain links TRBV6-2 or TRBV6-3 to TRBJ2-2; 7 nucleotides line up with TRBD1. Germline CDR1 reads MNHEY; CDR2 reads SVGEGT. V lost 3 bases and J lost 6; bases outside the gene matches: 13. The CDR3 sequence is 17 residues long. The CDR3 here is CASSYNVIRTGPGELFF. The CDR3 coding sequence is TGTGCCAGCAGTTATAACGTGATTAGGACAGGCCCCGGGGAGCTGTTTTTT.

The V gene is TRBV7-9, the J gene TRBJ2-5; 10 nucleotides line up with TRBD1. The CDR3 has 15 residues. CDR1 SEHNR and CDR2 FQNEAQ come from the germline V gene (reference sequence). V was clipped by 1 base and J by 2 bases; unmatched bases: 1. CDR3 in amino acids: CASSLGDRGQETQYF. CDR3 sequence (DNA): TGTGCCAGCAGCTTAGGGGACAGGGGACAAGAGACCCAGTACTTC.

The chain employs TRBV5-1 and TRBJ2-5; 8 nucleotides align to TRBD1. V shed 7 bases, J shed 0 bases, and the junction held 8 bases outside the gene matches. CDR1 and CDR2 (germline): SGHRS, YFSETQ. The CDR3 spans 15 residues. Written as DNA, the CDR3 is TGCGCCAGCTCCCCTCGGACAGGGTACCAAGAGACCCAGTACTTC. Its protein is CASSPRTGYQETQYF.

This clone was seen a handful of times. This chain links TRBV13 with TRBJ1-2; D may be TRBD1 (6 bases). This CDR3 has 15 residues. Between the trimmed V and J ends, which lost 4 bases and 6 bases, there was a span of 18 bases. Looked up from germline, CDR1 is PRHDT and CDR2 is FYEKMQ (reference sequence). The CDR3, as DNA: TGTGCCAGCAGCTCTACAGGGTTCGGGATTAATGGCTACACCTTC. Translation gives CASSSTGFGINGYTF.

The V and J genes are TRBV29-1 and TRBJ1-5, with TRBD1 identical over 9 bases. This CDR3 comprises 14 residues. The germline CDR1 and CDR2 sequences are SQVTM and ANQGSEA. V shed 4 bases and J 5 bases; nucleotides not matched to a gene: 6. This CDR3 is CSVGRDREDQPQHF. CDR3 DNA: TGCAGCGTTGGCCGGGACAGGGAGGATCAGCCCCAGCATTTT.

The chain carries TRBV4-2 and TRBJ1-3; possibly TRBD1 for D (5 bases). The length of the CDR3 is 19 residues. CDR1 LGHNA and CDR2 YNFKEQ come from the germline V gene. The V and J ends lost 0 bases and 4 bases respectively, with 22 bases between them. CDR3 sequence: CASSQDPGIYYGKGNTIYF. CDR3 bases: TGTGCCAGCAGCCAAGATCCAGGGATCTATTATGGGAAGGGAAACACCATATATTTT.

This chain links TRBV11-2 with TRBJ2-7, with TRBD1 as a possible D gene (7 bases). The ends were cut back, 5 bases at V and 6 bases at J, with 20 bases in the middle. This CDR3 is built from 15 residues. Germline-derived CDR1 and CDR2 are SGHAT and FQNNGV. CDR3 DNA: TGTGCCAGCAGCCGATCACAGGACAGGAGGGGCGAGCAGTACTTC. As protein: CASSRSQDRRGEQYF.

The chain couples TRBV10-3 to TRBJ2-5; TRBD1 matches 8 bases. The junction had 4 bases not matched to a gene; V was cut back by 5 bases and J by 5 bases. Germline V gives CDR1 ENHRY, CDR2 SYGVKD. CDR3 size: 13 residues. The CDR3 region has the DNA TGTGCCATCAGTCCAGGGGGCGGGGAGACCCAGTACTTC. It codes for CAISPGGGETQYF.

The chain carries TRBV6-5 and TRBJ1-1; the D is unclear. Deletions cut 8 bases from V and 5 bases from J, with 12 bases between. CDR3 length equals 12 residues. Germline CDR1 reads MNHEY; CDR2 reads SVGAGI. DNA of the CDR3: TGTGCCAGCGCTCACCCGGAGACTGAAGCTTTCTTT. Translation: CASAHPETEAFF.

The chain links TRBV5-6 to TRBJ2-3; 9 bases align to TRBD1. The V gene end was trimmed by 4 bases and the J gene end by 1 base; junction bases not matched to a gene: 10. Germline V gene data show CDR1 as SGHDT and CDR2 as YYEEEE. This CDR3 has 17 residues. The CDR3 DNA sequence: TGTGCCAGCAGCCAGGAAGGACAGGGGTTGCGCACAGATACGCAGTATTTT. Its translation: CASSQEGQGLRTDTQYF.

The V gene is TRBV14, the J gene TRBJ2-3; 9 bases match TRBD2. The CDR3 sequence is 16 residues long. V shed 4 bases and J 4 bases; nucleotides not matched to a gene: 9. Looked up from germline, CDR1 is SGHDN and CDR2 is FVKESK. CDR3 loop: CASSRRALAGPDTQYF. CDR3 nucleotide sequence: TGTGCCAGCAGCCGGCGTGCGCTAGCGGGGCCAGATACGCAGTATTTT.

This chain connects TRBV11-3 to TRBJ1-1; the match to TRBD1 covers 11 bases. V was clipped by 5 bases and J by 6 bases; unmatched bases: 5. The CDR3 length is 14 residues. CDR1 and CDR2 (germline): SGHNT, YENEEA. In nucleotides, the CDR3 is TGTGCCAGCAGCAATCCGGGACAGGGGGCTGAAGCTTTCTTT. The encoded protein is CASSNPGQGAEAFF.

This clone has only one observation. V is TRBV2 and J is TRBJ1-2, with 7 nucleotides matching TRBD1. This CDR3 has 13 residues. Germline V gene data show CDR1 as SNHLY and CDR2 as FYNNEI. V trimming: 6 bases; J trimming: 3 bases; junction bases outside the gene matches: 4. The CDR3 spells CASSRQGYYGYTF. Here the CDR3 DNA reads TGTGCCAGCAGCCGACAGGGTTACTATGGCTACACCTTC.

The chain is built from TRBV6-5 and TRBJ2-2; D is uncertain. The CDR3 runs to 10 residues. Germline V CDR1 and CDR2: MNHEY, SVGAGI. Trimming took off 8 bases at V and 4 bases at J, with 2 bases between the two ends. The CDR3 here is CASRTGELFF. The CDR3 coding sequence is TGTGCCAGCCGCACCGGGGAGCTGTTTTTT.

This rearrangement joins TRBV5-4 to TRBJ2-7, with D perhaps matching TRBD1 (5 bases). The V end was cut by 3 bases, the J end by 2 bases, with 15 bases between. The CDR3 has 15 amino acids. Germline V lookup: CDR1 SGHNT, CDR2 YYREEE (reference sequence). The DNA of the CDR3 is TGTGCCAGCAGCTCCCGGACATCGATGACCTACGAGCAGTACTTC. This encodes CASSSRTSMTYEQYF.

The chain couples TRBV24-1 to TRBJ2-1, with 7 bases aligning to TRBD1. V dropped 3 bases and J dropped 8; count of bases not matched to a gene: 9. Germline CDR1 reads KGHDR; CDR2 reads SFDVKD. The CDR3 runs to 15 residues. The CDR3 loop reads CATSDPRTGIDEQFF. The CDR3 DNA sequence: TGTGCCACCAGTGATCCGAGGACAGGTATCGATGAGCAGTTCTTC.

This clone showed up just once. The genes are TRBV7-9 and TRBJ2-5; TRBD2 aligns across 12 bases. The germline V gene encodes CDR1 SEHNR and CDR2 FQNEAQ (reference sequence). Germline trimming cut 5 bases from V and 5 bases from J; bases unmatched to any gene: 6. The CDR3 runs to 15 residues. CDR3 loop: CASSPASGGAETQYF. Here the CDR3 DNA reads TGTGCCAGCAGCCCCGCTAGCGGGGGGGCGGAGACCCAGTACTTC. The whole variable domain, filled in from reference TRBV7-9 and TRBJ2-5, reads DTGVSQNPRHKITKRGQNVTFRCDPISEHNRLYWYRQTLGQGPEFLTYFQNEAQLEKSRLLSDRFSAERPKGSFSTLEIQRTEQGDSAMYLCASSPASGGAETQYFGPGTRLLVL.

The chain employs TRBV7-9 and TRBJ1-2; TRBD1 matches at 11 bases. The trim removed 5 bases at V and 7 bases at J, leaving 15 bases unmatched. The CDR3 length is 17 residues. Germline values: CDR1 SEHNR, CDR2 FQNEAQ (reference sequence). CDR3: CASSPNPVGTGGFGYTF. The CDR3 DNA follows: TGTGCCAGCAGCCCAAATCCCGTCGGGACAGGGGGTTTTGGCTACACCTTC.

The rearrangement links TRBV11-2 to TRBJ1-1, with no clear D. Trimming removed 5 bases at V and 0 bases at J, with 10 bases between. CDR3 length: 14 amino acids. CDR1 and CDR2 from the germline V gene are SGHAT and FQNNGV. CDR3 DNA sequence: TGTGCCAGCAGCCGCGGGGAGATGAACACTGAAGCTTTCTTT. Translated: CASSRGEMNTEAFF.

The chain combines TRBV5-5 with TRBJ1-5; perhaps TRBD1 as D (5 bases). Germline V gene lookup returns CDR1 SGHKS and CDR2 YYEKEE (reference sequence). Trimming left V 0 bases short and J 4 bases short, with 14 bases between. CDR3 size: 16 residues. The CDR3 region is CASSLGGRETNQPQHF. The DNA for the CDR3 is TGTGCCAGCAGCTTGGGGGGACGGGAGACTAATCAGCCCCAGCATTTT.

The chain carries TRBV4-1 and TRBJ1-3, with D uncertain. This CDR3 is 18 amino acids long. V lost 1 base and J lost 1, with 17 bases in between. Germline CDR1 and CDR2: MGHRA and YSYEKL. The CDR3 is CASSQVVIGSRSGNTIYF. The CDR3 DNA follows: TGCGCCAGCAGCCAAGTCGTGATTGGGAGTAGGTCTGGAAACACCATATATTTT.

The genes are TRBV11-2 and TRBJ2-1; the match to TRBD1 covers 7 bases. CDR3 length: 12 amino acids. The J segment lost 10 bases and the V segment lost 3 bases, leaving 3 bases of the junction unmatched. Germline CDR1 reads SGHAT; CDR2 reads FQNNGV. The CDR3 loop is CASSLGQPEQFF. CDR3 sequence (DNA): TGTGCCAGCAGCTTGGGACAGCCGGAGCAGTTCTTC.

The chain has TRBV7-3 and TRBJ2-5; D possibly corresponds to TRBD2 (5 bases). CDR1 and CDR2 (germline): SGHTA, FQGTGA. V gave up 2 bases and J gave up 1 base, with 8 bases separating them. The CDR3 covers 14 residues. CDR3 loop: CASSLGSPQETQYF. CDR3 in DNA: TGTGCCAGCAGCTTAGGGAGCCCCCAAGAGACCCAGTACTTC.

In its sample, this clone was seen a few times. In DNA, the CDR3 is TGTGCCAGCAGCGGACAGGGGGACACTGAAGCTTTCTTT. Amino acids: CASSGQGDTEAFF. The genes are TRBV11-3 and TRBJ1-1; the match to TRBD1 covers 10 bases. V lost 5 bases and J lost 3; bases outside the gene matches: 0. Per the germline V gene, CDR1 is SGHNT and CDR2 is YENEEA. This CDR3 is built from 13 residues.

The CDR3 region is CASSEIRAKGYTF. CDR3 nucleotide sequence: TGTGCCAGCAGTGAAATCAGGGCTAAGGGCTACACCTTC. This chain links TRBV6-1 with TRBJ1-2; TRBD1 is a possible D gene (5 bases). V shed 2 bases and J shed 8 bases, with 12 bases lying between them. The CDR3 runs 13 residues. CDR1 and CDR2 from the germline V gene are MNHNS and SASEGT.

This chain links TRBV3-1 (or the pseudogene TRBV3-2) with TRBJ2-5; TRBD1 might be the D (5 bases). Trimming took 4 bases from V and 8 from J, leaving 8 bases between them. Germline V gene sequence: CDR1 LGHDT, CDR2 YNNKEL (reference sequence). CDR3 size: 11 residues. The CDR3 nucleotides are TGTGCCAGCAGCCTGCAGGGCACCCAGTACTTC. This translates into CASSLQGTQYF.

On this clone: This sample includes further DNA sequences coding for the same CDR3. V is TRBV27 and J is TRBJ1-1; no definite D call. The CDR3 has 14 residues. V was clipped by 0 bases and J by 4 bases, with 9 bases between them. CDR1 is MNHEY and CDR2 is SMNVEV in the germline V gene (reference sequence). The CDR3 nucleotides are TGTGCCAGCAGTTTATCCGGGGTGGGCACTGAAGCTTTCTTT. Translating it yields CASSLSGVGTEAFF.

Only one count was recorded for this clone. The V gene is TRBV5-1, the J gene TRBJ1-4; D might be TRBD1 (6 bases). This CDR3 has 15 amino acids. Trimming pared 3 bases from V and 2 bases from J, leaving 11 bases between. Germline V gene data show CDR1 as SGHRS and CDR2 as YFSETQ. The CDR3, as DNA: TGCGCCAGCAGCTCCGGACAGACGACTAATGAAAAACTGTTTTTT. Encoded protein: CASSSGQTTNEKLFF. The complete variable domain, with remaining parts taken from reference TRBV5-1 and TRBJ1-4, reads KAGVTQTPRYLIKTRGQQVTLSCSPISGHRSVSWYQQTPGQGLQFLFEYFSETQRNKGNFPGRFSGRQFSNSRSEMNVSTLELGDSALYLCASSSGQTTNEKLFFGSGTQLSVL.

The V and J genes are TRBV7-8 and TRBJ2-7, with 9 nucleotides matching TRBD2. With V trimmed by 5 bases and J by 4 bases, 6 bases remained unmatched. This CDR3 spans 14 amino acids. Germline loops: CDR1 SGHVS, CDR2 FQNEAQ. The CDR3 nucleotides read TGTGCCAGCAGCCCAAGGACTAGCGATTACGAGCAGTACTTC. This gives the protein CASSPRTSDYEQYF.